The 17 T cell receptor beta chains below were found in one sample sequenced in a study of T cell responses to AZD1222 COVID-19 vaccine. Using immunoSEQ multiplex PCR, the repertoire was profiled, and TCRdb retains in-frame clones only, with some absent. The sample yields about 140,000 clones, 80% to 95% seen once. This specimen was peripheral blood, taken 28 days after the second AZD1222 dose. Receptor source: an adult who received the AZD1222 COVID-19 vaccine.

This clone was counted a single time. V and J are TRBV5-4 and TRBJ1-2, with TRBD1 matching over 9 bases. Germline V lookup: CDR1 SGHNT, CDR2 YYREEE (reference sequence). The junction had 2 bases not matched to a gene; V was cut back by 2 bases and J by 6 bases. The CDR3 is made up of 13 amino acids. The CDR3 protein is CASSLQGANGYTF. The DNA of the CDR3 is TGTGCCAGCAGCTTACAGGGGGCGAATGGCTACACCTTC.

The chain joins TRBV2 to TRBJ2-3, with TRBD2 matching over 13 bases. With V trimmed by 6 bases and J by 2 bases, 11 bases remained unmatched. Germline lookup yields CDR1 SNHLY and CDR2 FYNNEI. The length of the CDR3 is 18 residues. As DNA, the CDR3 is TGTGCCAGCAGGAGACTAGCGGGAGGAGGGCTCATCACAGATACGCAGTATTTT. This codes for CASRRLAGGGLITDTQYF.

This chain links TRBV10-2 with TRBJ2-7; 15 bases match TRBD2. The V segment lost 6 bases and the J segment 4 bases; nucleotides outside the gene matches: 10. In germline, CDR1 is WSHSY, CDR2 SAAADI. This CDR3 contains 17 residues. The CDR3 DNA is TGCGCCAGCAGGAAACCGGGACTAGCGGGAGGAATTTACGAGCAGTACTTC. Encoded protein: CASRKPGLAGGIYEQYF.

V is TRBV3-1 (or the pseudogene TRBV3-2) and J is TRBJ2-5, with a possible D match to TRBD2 (6 bases). Trimming cost V 4 bases and J 1 base, with 10 bases left between them. Germline lookup yields CDR1 LGHDT and CDR2 YNNKEL (reference sequence). The CDR3 loop spans 14 amino acids. CDR3 loop: CASSRAGFQETQYF. In DNA, the CDR3 is TGTGCCAGCAGCCGGGCGGGGTTCCAAGAGACCCAGTACTTC.

This rearrangement joins TRBV7-9 to TRBJ1-2; D is uncertain. There are 16 residues in the CDR3. The germline V gene encodes CDR1 SEHNR and CDR2 FQNEAQ (reference sequence). V shed 5 bases and J shed 0 bases, with 16 bases lying between them. The CDR3 loop is CASSPRRRITNYGYTF. DNA for the CDR3: TGTGCCAGCAGCCCCAGACGACGGATAACTAACTATGGCTACACCTTC.

The rearrangement joins TRBV27 to TRBJ2-7, with D possibly TRBD2 on 5 matching bases. CDR1 is MNHEY, CDR2 SMNVEV, per germline (reference sequence). The germline V and J ends were trimmed by 1 base and 1 base, with 11 bases remaining between them. The CDR3 length is 15 residues. The CDR3 protein is CASSLFDGVSYEQYF. In DNA, the CDR3 is TGTGCCAGCAGTTTATTCGACGGGGTTTCCTACGAGCAGTACTTC.

This chain connects TRBV7-8 to TRBJ2-2; TRBD1 agrees at 11 bases. Germline CDR1 SGHVS, CDR2 FQNEAQ. The trim removed 4 bases at V and 7 bases at J, leaving 2 bases unmatched. This CDR3 has 14 residues. In DNA, the CDR3 is TGTGCCAGCAGCTCCGGGACAGGGGGCGGGGAGCTGTTTTTT. This codes for CASSSGTGGGELFF.

The chain carries TRBV30 and TRBJ2-3, with D unresolved. Germline V gene data show CDR1 as GTSNPN and CDR2 as SVGIG (reference sequence). V lost 3 bases, J lost 6 bases, and 13 bases lay in between. This CDR3 has 13 amino acids. DNA of the CDR3: TGTGCCTGGAGATGGGGTTCTAGGGATACGCAGTATTTT. As protein: CAWRWGSRDTQYF.

This clone was seen just once. The chain combines TRBV7-9 with TRBJ1-3; 7 bases line up with TRBD1. The germline V gene encodes CDR1 SEHNR and CDR2 FQNEAQ (reference sequence). After removal of 4 bases from V and 4 bases from J, the junction contained 13 bases not matched to a gene. The CDR3 contains 17 residues. The CDR3 nucleotides read TGTGCCAGCAGCTCACTCCTAACAGGGGCTCGGGGAAACACCATATATTTT. Its translation: CASSSLLTGARGNTIYF. Full variable domain (rest looked up from reference TRBV7-9 and TRBJ1-3): DTGVSQNPRHKITKRGQNVTFRCDPISEHNRLYWYRQTLGQGPEFLTYFQNEAQLEKSRLLSDRFSAERPKGSFSTLEIQRTEQGDSAMYLCASSSLLTGARGNTIYFGEGSWLTVV.

The chain couples TRBV10-1 to TRBJ2-7; D not certain. V was trimmed by 1 base and J by 3 bases, leaving 4 bases between them. Germline CDR1 WNHNN, CDR2 SYGVQD (reference sequence). The CDR3 loop spans 12 amino acids. The CDR3 bases are TGCGCCAGCAGTGAGTACAGCTACGAGCAGTACTTC. Translation gives CASSEYSYEQYF.

The genes are TRBV10-3 and TRBJ2-2; TRBD2 agrees at 11 bases. V was clipped by 4 bases and J by 6 bases; unmatched bases: 1. The germline CDR1 and CDR2 sequences are ENHRY and SYGVKD. The CDR3 runs 14 residues. Written as DNA, the CDR3 is TGTGCCATCAGTGGTAGCGGGAGGGCCGGGGAGCTGTTTTTT. Translation gives CAISGSGRAGELFF.

This clone was seen only once. This rearrangement joins TRBV30 to TRBJ2-6; a weak D match, TRBD1 (6 bases). CDR1 is GTSNPN and CDR2 is SVGIG in the germline V gene (reference sequence). The V gene lost 3 bases and the J gene lost 4 bases, with 13 bases spanning the gap. The CDR3 runs 15 residues. As DNA, the CDR3 is TGTGCCTGGAGGCCTACAGGGAGCGGGGCCAACGTCCTGACTTTC. Protein: CAWRPTGSGANVLTF.

V and J are TRBV5-1 and TRBJ1-2; tentatively, D is TRBD1 (6 bases). Trimming removed 4 bases from V and 4 bases from J, with 11 bases in between. Germline CDR1 and CDR2: SGHRS and YFSETQ. The CDR3 sequence is 13 residues long. The DNA of the CDR3 is TGCGCCAGCAGCGAGGACAGATCCTATGGCTACACCTTC. It yields the protein CASSEDRSYGYTF.

CDR3 sequence: CATSTPPGFNEKLFF. CDR3 DNA: TGTGCCACCAGCACACCCCCAGGGTTTAATGAAAAACTGTTTTTT. The genes are TRBV15 and TRBJ1-4; tentative D call: TRBD1 (5 bases). The V end was cut by 4 bases, the J end by 4 bases, with 13 bases between. Looked up from germline, CDR1 is LNHNV and CDR2 is YYDKDF (reference sequence). CDR3 length equals 15 residues.

This clone was observed a single time. DNA for the CDR3: TGTGCCAGCAGTGAAGGGCCAGGGGAGGTCCACGAGCAGTACTTC. Residues: CASSEGPGEVHEQYF. The chain links TRBV6-1 to TRBJ2-7; the D call may be TRBD1 or TRBD2 (6 bases each). Per germline, CDR1 MNHNS and CDR2 SASEGT. The V and J ends lost 1 base and 5 bases respectively, with 15 bases between them. This CDR3 region has 15 residues.

The CDR3 DNA reads TGTGCCAGCAGTTTATATCAGGGTGTTGAAAAACTGTTTTTT. Its protein product is CASSLYQGVEKLFF. This chain joins TRBV28 and TRBJ1-4, with a weak D call TRBD1 (5 bases). The CDR3 contains 14 residues. The germline gives CDR1 MDHEN, CDR2 SYDVKM. Trimming took 1 base from V and 7 from J, leaving 10 bases between them.

This rearrangement joins TRBV18 to TRBJ1-2, with D maybe TRBD1 (6 bases). Germline V CDR1 and CDR2: KGHSH, LQKENI. V lost 6 bases to trimming and J lost 8 bases, with 16 bases between them. There are 13 residues in the CDR3. CDR3 DNA: TGTGCCAGCTCCCTGGACAGCGCGGCAGGCTACACCTTC. Protein: CASSLDSAAGYTF.